This TCR beta chain stems from a study of OX40 agonist ivuxolimab in advanced cancers. Study at large: All patients had ivuxolimab intravenously every 2 weeks at 0.01 to 10 mg/kg.

TCRdb's copy holds only in-frame clones and misses some; the assay was immunoSEQ multiplex PCR. The top ten clones hold over 8.5% of a sample with tens of thousands of clones, about 90% of them seen once. Germline CDR1 is SGHAT and CDR2 is FQNNGV. The CDR3 totals 11 residues. V was pared by 5 bases and J by 13 bases, with 5 bases of the junction left unmatched. As regards this clone: As yet, its antigen is unknown.

Study findings and constraints: Averaging showed that CD8+ T cells had more expanded clones than CD4+ did. Dosing at 0.1 to 3.0 mg/kg was accompanied by clonal expansion of CD4+ and CD8+ blood T cells by week 6.

Sequencing was performed on CD4+ or CD8+ T cells sorted from blood, taken in a trial of the OX40 agonist ivuxolimab. This receptor was identified in an adult with an advanced solid tumor such as melanoma, head and neck, liver or kidney cancer. This chain joins TRBV11-2 and TRBJ2-3; 8 bases map to TRBD1. The DNA of the CDR3 is TGTGCCAGCAGCCCAGGGGGCGCGGAGTATTTT. Translating gives CASSPGGAEYF.